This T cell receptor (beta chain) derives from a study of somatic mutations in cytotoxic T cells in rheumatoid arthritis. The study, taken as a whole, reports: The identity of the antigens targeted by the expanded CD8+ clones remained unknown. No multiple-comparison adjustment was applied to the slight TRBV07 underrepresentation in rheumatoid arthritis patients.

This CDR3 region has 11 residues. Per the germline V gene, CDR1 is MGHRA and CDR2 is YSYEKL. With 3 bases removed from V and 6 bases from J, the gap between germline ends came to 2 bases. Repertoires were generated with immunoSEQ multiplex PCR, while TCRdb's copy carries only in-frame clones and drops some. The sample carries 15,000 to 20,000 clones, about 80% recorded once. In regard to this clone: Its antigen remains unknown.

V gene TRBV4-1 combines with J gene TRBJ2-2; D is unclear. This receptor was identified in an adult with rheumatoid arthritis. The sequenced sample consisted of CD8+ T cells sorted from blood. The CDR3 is CASSQAGELFF. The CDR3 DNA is TGCGCCAGCAGCCAGGCCGGGGAGCTGTTTTTT.